This note documents a single T cell receptor (beta chain) sequence. Unique molecular identifiers featured in how the TCRbeta library was prepared. From the PCR reads, TCRdb called clonotypes with MiXCR, one entry per CDR3 protein. The profile shows fewer than 400,000 distinct CDR3 sequences, roughly 20% of them singletons. Losses at the gene ends were 2 bases for V and 1 base for J; bases not matched to a gene: 2. This CDR3 has 17 amino acids. Germline V CDR1 and CDR2: MNHEY, SVGAGI. The data are from a study of T-cell reconstitution after alpha-beta-depleted transplantation in children. This sample comprised PBMCs from the stem cell graft donor, obtained from the stem cell graft. The chain uses TRBV6-5 and TRBJ2-1, with TRBD2 matching over 13 bases. This TCR was recovered from a human donor who donated a stem cell graft to a child with acute myeloid leukemia. The CDR3 sequence is CASSYVTSGRSYNEQFF. Written as DNA, the CDR3 is TGTGCCAGCAGTTACGTGACTAGCGGGAGGTCCTACAATGAGCAGTTCTTC.